The sequence of this T cell receptor beta chain was determined in a study of blood T cell repertoires in COVID-19. CDR1 is MNHEY, CDR2 SVGAGI, per germline. The CDR3 is 15 residues long. V was cut by 1 base and J by 5 bases, with 11 bases left in between. The repertoire was sequenced with immunoSEQ multiplex PCR; TCRdb's copy has only in-frame clones and lacks some. The data show 140,000 or so clones, roughly 77% seen once. This clone was seen only once. This sequence originates from a woman in her 70s with COVID-19, enrolled during active disease. Sequenced material: peripheral blood. The gene calls are TRBV6-5 and TRBJ1-4, with D uncertain. The CDR3 spells CASSYFGRSNEKLFF. Written as DNA, the CDR3 is TGTGCCAGCAGTTACTTCGGCAGGTCGAATGAAAAACTGTTTTTT.